This T cell receptor (beta chain) was identified during a study of T cell responses to AZD1222 COVID-19 vaccine. Study-wide results and limits: After the peak T cell response, and only then, were repertoires sampled. Unmutated variant regions are reportedly the target of nearly half of TCRs that are spike-specific. Mapped onto spike, vaccine-associated CD4 TCRs spanned it and were dominant at 160-218 and 743-854.

With V trimmed by 4 bases and J by 5 bases, 6 bases remained unmatched. CDR3 length: 17 amino acids. CDR1 and CDR2 (germline): SGHNT, YYREEE (reference sequence). Concerning this clone: No antigen is known for it.

Repertoires were generated with immunoSEQ multiplex PCR, while TCRdb's copy carries only in-frame clones and drops some. The sample gives about 150,000 clones, around nine tenths of which show up once; approximately 1.5% is in the top ten. Sequences were derived from peripheral blood, sampled 28 days after the second AZD1222 dose. The rearrangement joins TRBV5-4 to TRBJ2-2, with 15 bases matching TRBD2. This TCR derives from an adult who received the AZD1222 COVID-19 vaccine. The CDR3 bases are TGTGCCAGCAGCCGGACTAGCGGGAGGGCCGGGACCGGGGAGCTGTTTTTT. It is translated as CASSRTSGRAGTGELFF.